These 11 T cell receptor beta chains originate from one sample sequenced in a study of T cell clonality in common variable immunodeficiency. Measured with immunoSEQ multiplex PCR; TCRdb has only the in-frame clones, and not every one. The sample yields about 40,000 clones, without any singletons. Sequenced: peripheral blood mononuclear cells. The receptors were sampled from a person aged 18 to 70 in good health.

This clone was seen many times. The DNA ends 3 residues before the CDR3 does, and the rest of the CDR3 is filled in from the germline J gene. The rearrangement joins TRBV5-1 to TRBJ1-6; D unclear. Per germline, CDR1 SGHRS and CDR2 YFSETQ. The germline V and J ends were trimmed by 0 bases and 6 bases, with 4 bases remaining between them. The CDR3 length is 13 residues. The sequenced CDR3 bases are TGCGCCAGCAGCTTGGACGGTAATTCACCC. It encodes CASSLDGNSP. The entire CDR3 protein reads CASSLDGNSPLHF. Full variable domain (missing parts from reference TRBV5-1 and TRBJ1-6): KAGVTQTPRYLIKTRGQQVTLSCSPISGHRSVSWYQQTPGQGLQFLFEYFSETQRNKGNFPGRFSGRQFSNSRSEMNVSTLELGDSALYLCASSLDGNSPLHFGNGTRLTVT.

Points on this clone: Read coverage stops 3 residues before the CDR3 terminus; the germline J gene supplies the remainder. The chain is built from TRBV5-1 and TRBJ2-7; tentative D call: TRBD2 (6 bases). Germline loops: CDR1 SGHRS, CDR2 YFSETQ. The CDR3 runs 14 residues. Trimming removed 4 bases from V and 1 base from J, with 12 bases in between. CDR3 sequence: CASSRDWGSYEQYF. CDR3 DNA (partial): TGCGCCAGCAGCCGGGACTGGGGATCCTACGAG.

This clone was picked up a small number of times. The sequenced fragment ends 3 residues before the CDR3 boundary, so the rest is inferred from the germline J gene. This sequence joins TRBV30 and TRBJ2-4; a possible D gene is TRBD1 (6 bases). In germline, CDR1 is GTSNPN, CDR2 SVGIG (reference sequence). There are 14 residues in the CDR3. The DNA read from the CDR3 is TGTGCCTGGACCCTTCCGCCAGGGGTCTATGGT. It codes for CAWTLPPGVYG. The full-length CDR3 reads as CAWTLPPGVYGQYF.

In its sample, this clone was seen many times. The read finishes 3 residues shy of the CDR3 end, and the germline J gene is used to complete it. J is TRBJ2-4 and V is TRBV27; TRBD1 agrees at 7 bases. Germline CDR1 reads MNHEY; CDR2 reads SMNVEV (reference sequence). CDR3 length equals 14 residues. This CDR3 is CASRALPQGLDQYF. The part of the CDR3 DNA that was read is TGTGCCAGCAGGGCACTCCCACAGGGGTTGGAT.

This chain's CDR3 is CASSRTSGGVIYNEQFF. CDR3 DNA, as far as it was read: TGTGCCAGCAGCCGGACTAGCGGGGGGGTCATCTACAATGAG. The V call is TRBV6-2 or TRBV6-3, the J call TRBJ2-1; 15 bases align to TRBD2. The read terminates 3 residues ahead of where the CDR3 ends, so the germline J gene completes it. Germline assignment: CDR1 MNHEY and CDR2 SVGEGT. V dropped 6 bases and J dropped 3; count of bases not matched to a gene: 6. This CDR3 region has 17 residues.

In its sample, this clone was seen a few times. The read gets to within 3 residues of the CDR3 end, and the germline J gene fills in the rest. J is TRBJ2-2 and V is TRBV19; 9 bases agree with TRBD1. The CDR3 extends over 15 amino acids. Germline CDR1 LNHDA, CDR2 SQIVND (reference sequence). The CDR3 loop is CASSAGQGPNEKLFF. The covered CDR3 bases are TGTGCCAGTAGTGCGGGACAGGGTCCTAATGAAAAG.

Many counts were recorded for this clone. CDR3 DNA (partial): TGTGCCAGTACCGTCGGGGGAGGGAACACTGAA. Amino acids: CASTVGGGNTE. The full CDR3 is CASTVGGGNTEAFF. J is TRBJ1-1 and V is TRBV7-8; weak D call: TRBD1 (5 bases). The read ends 3 residues shy of where the CDR3 ends; the end is completed using the germline J gene. The V gene's germline CDR1 is SGHVS and CDR2 FQNEAQ. V was trimmed by 9 bases and J by 1 base, leaving 15 bases between them. The CDR3 has 14 residues.

This clone appeared many times. From the germline J gene comes the end of the CDR3, since the read stops 3 residues before it. The chain combines TRBV30 with TRBJ1-4, with D perhaps matching TRBD1 (6 bases). Between the trimmed V and J ends, which lost 7 bases and 7 bases, there was a span of 16 bases. CDR3 length: 13 residues. The germline V gene has CDR1 GTSNPN and CDR2 SVGIG (reference sequence). CDR3 sequence reads: CASSGTTGEKLFF. CDR3 DNA, as far as it was read: TGTGCCTCCTCGGGGACAACTGGTGAAAAA.

This clone appeared many times. The read terminates 3 residues before the CDR3 end, so the remaining end is supplied by the germline J gene. The chain joins TRBV2 to TRBJ1-1; 8 bases map to TRBD1. Germline lookup yields CDR1 SNHLY and CDR2 FYNNEI. With V trimmed by 2 bases and J by 7 bases, 12 bases remained unmatched. The CDR3 is made up of 16 amino acids. The sequenced part of the CDR3 DNA is TGTGCCAGCAGTGAATGGGGCAGGGGGCGATTCCTTGAA. Its translation: CASSEWGRGRFLE. The full CDR3 protein reads CASSEWGRGRFLEAFF.

As concerns this clone: Since a much larger clone is just one base distant, this may be a read error. From the germline J gene comes the end of the CDR3, since the read stops 3 residues before it. This CDR3 is also generated by other DNA sequences in the sample. This chain links TRBV5-6 with TRBJ1-3, with 7 bases lining up with TRBD1. The germline gives CDR1 SGHDT, CDR2 YYEEEE. The CDR3 is made up of 13 amino acids. The covered CDR3 bases are TGTGCCAGCAGCTCCTCAGGGGGAAACACA. The encoded protein is CASSSSGGNT. The full CDR3 protein is CASSSSGGNTIYF.

The table lists this clone with many counts. The read falls 3 residues short of the CDR3 end, and the missing part is taken from the germline J gene. This chain joins TRBV20-1 and TRBJ1-5; D gene ambiguous. V was pared by 7 bases and J by 0 bases, with 13 bases between. In germline, CDR1 is DFQATT, CDR2 SNEGSKA (reference sequence). This CDR3 has 14 amino acids. CDR3 DNA, as far as it was read: TGCAGTGTTAAAGGCGGGAATAGCAATCAGCCC. Amino acids: CSVKGGNSNQP. The CDR3 as a whole reads CSVKGGNSNQPQHF.